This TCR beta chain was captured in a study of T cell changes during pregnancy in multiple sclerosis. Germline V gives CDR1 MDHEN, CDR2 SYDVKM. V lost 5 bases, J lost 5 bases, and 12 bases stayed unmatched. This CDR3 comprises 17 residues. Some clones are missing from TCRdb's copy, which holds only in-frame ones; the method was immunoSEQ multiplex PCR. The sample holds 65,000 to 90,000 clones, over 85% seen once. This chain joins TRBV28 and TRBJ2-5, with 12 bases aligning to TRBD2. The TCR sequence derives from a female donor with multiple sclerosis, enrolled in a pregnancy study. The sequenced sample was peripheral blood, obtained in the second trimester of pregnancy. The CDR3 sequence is CASSLAGGLSVRETQYF. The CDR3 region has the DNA TGTGCCAGCAGTCTAGCGGGAGGGCTTTCGGTTCGGGAGACCCAGTACTTC.